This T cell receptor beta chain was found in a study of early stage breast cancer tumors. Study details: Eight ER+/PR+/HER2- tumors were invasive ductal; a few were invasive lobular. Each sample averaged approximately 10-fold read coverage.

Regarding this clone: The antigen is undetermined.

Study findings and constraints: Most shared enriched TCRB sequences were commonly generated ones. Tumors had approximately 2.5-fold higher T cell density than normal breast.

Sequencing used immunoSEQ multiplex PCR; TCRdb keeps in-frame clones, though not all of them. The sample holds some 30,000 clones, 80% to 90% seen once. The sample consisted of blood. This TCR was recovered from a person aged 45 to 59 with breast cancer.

The CDR3 bases are TGCGCCAGCAGCCGGCAGGACAACTTGAACACTGAAGCTTTCTTT. Its translation: CASSRQDNLNTEAFF. J is TRBJ1-1 and V is TRBV4-3, with D perhaps matching TRBD1 (5 bases). V was cut by 4 bases and J by 0 bases, with 12 bases left in between. Germline-derived CDR1 and CDR2 are LGHNA and YSLEER. The CDR3 runs 15 residues.